The TCR beta chain described here comes from a study of blood T cell repertoires in COVID-19. Study-level information: Whether acute or convalescent, the COVID-19 samples came from the United States, Italy and Spain. Sources were T cells, B-cell-depleted T cells, or PBMCs; the material itself was cDNA or gDNA.

TCRdb keeps only in-frame clones here, not all; method: immunoSEQ multiplex PCR. Of 200,000 to 300,000 clones listed, about nine tenths are singletons. This clone was seen more than once but under ten times. Residents of 20 to 25 US areas, aged about 18 to 95 years, made up the participants. Participants had their cohort set by participant-reported clinical history. Specimen: PBMCs or T cells enriched from blood (not recorded which). The clonotype was recovered from a woman aged 25 to 39 with acute COVID-19.

CDR3 region: CASSPGLAGGIGTGELFF. CDR3 sequence (DNA): TGTGCCAGCAGCCCGGGACTAGCGGGGGGGATTGGCACCGGGGAGCTGTTTTTT. The V and J genes are TRBV5-4 and TRBJ2-2; 16 nucleotides agree with TRBD2. J was trimmed by 4 bases and V by 4 bases; bases with no gene match: 7. This CDR3 region has 18 residues. Germline V lookup: CDR1 SGHNT, CDR2 YYREEE (reference sequence). Full variable domain (outside the CDR3, taken from reference TRBV5-4 and TRBJ2-2): ETGVTQSPTHLIKTRGQQVTLRCSSQSGHNTVSWYQQALGQGPQFIFQYYREEENGRGNFPPRFSGLQFPNYSSELNVNALELDDSALYLCASSPGLAGGIGTGELFFGEGSRLTVL.